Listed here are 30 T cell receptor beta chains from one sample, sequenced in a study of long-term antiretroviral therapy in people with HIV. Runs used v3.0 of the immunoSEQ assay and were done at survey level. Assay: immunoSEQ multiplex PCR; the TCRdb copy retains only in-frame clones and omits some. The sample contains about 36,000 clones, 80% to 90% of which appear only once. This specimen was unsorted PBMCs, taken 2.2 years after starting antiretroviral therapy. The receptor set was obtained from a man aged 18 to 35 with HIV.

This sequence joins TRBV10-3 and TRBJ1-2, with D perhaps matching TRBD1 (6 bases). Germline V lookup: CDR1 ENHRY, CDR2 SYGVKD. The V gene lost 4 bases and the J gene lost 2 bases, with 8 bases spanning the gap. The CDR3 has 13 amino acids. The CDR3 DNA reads TGTGCCATCAGTGCTCAGGGGAACTATGGCTACACCTTC. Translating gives CAISAQGNYGYTF.

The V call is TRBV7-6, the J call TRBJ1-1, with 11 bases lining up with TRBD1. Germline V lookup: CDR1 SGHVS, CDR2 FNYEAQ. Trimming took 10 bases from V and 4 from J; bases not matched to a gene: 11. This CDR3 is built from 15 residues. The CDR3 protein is CATKPDRGLSTEAFF. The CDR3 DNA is TGTGCCACCAAACCGGACAGGGGGCTGAGCACTGAAGCTTTCTTT.

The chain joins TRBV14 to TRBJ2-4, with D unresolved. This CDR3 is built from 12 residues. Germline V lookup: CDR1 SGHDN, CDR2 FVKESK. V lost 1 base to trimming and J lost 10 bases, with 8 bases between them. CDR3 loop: CASSQVGFIQYF. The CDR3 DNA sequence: TGTGCCAGCAGCCAAGTAGGATTTATTCAGTACTTC.

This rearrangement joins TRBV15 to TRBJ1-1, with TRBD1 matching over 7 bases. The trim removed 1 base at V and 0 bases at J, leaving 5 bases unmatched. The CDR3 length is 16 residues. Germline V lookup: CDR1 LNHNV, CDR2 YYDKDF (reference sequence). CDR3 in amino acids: CATSRAGGQLNTEAFF. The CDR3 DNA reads TGTGCCACCAGCAGAGCTGGGGGACAGCTGAACACTGAAGCTTTCTTT.

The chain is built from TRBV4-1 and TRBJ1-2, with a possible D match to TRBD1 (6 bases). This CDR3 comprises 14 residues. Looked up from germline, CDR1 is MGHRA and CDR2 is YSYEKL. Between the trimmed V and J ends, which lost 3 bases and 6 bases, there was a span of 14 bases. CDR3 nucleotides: TGCGCCAGCAGCCATACTACAGGGACTGATGGCTACACCTTC. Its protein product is CASSHTTGTDGYTF.

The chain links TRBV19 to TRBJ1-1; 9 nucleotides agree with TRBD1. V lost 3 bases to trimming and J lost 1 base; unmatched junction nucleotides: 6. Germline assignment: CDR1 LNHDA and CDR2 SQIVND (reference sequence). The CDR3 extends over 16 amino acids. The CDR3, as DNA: TGTGCCAGTAGTATGGTAAGGGGACAGGGGAACACTGAAGCTTTCTTT. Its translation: CASSMVRGQGNTEAFF.

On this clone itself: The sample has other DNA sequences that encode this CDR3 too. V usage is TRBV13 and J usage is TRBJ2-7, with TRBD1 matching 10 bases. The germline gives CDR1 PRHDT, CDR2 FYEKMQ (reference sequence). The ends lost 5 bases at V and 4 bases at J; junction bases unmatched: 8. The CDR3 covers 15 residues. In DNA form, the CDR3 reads TGTGCCAGCAGCCCACGCGGACAGGGGGAATACGAGCAGTACTTC. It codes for CASSPRGQGEYEQYF. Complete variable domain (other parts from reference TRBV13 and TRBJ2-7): AAGVIQSPRHLIKEKRETATLKCYPIPRHDTVYWYQQGPGQDPQFLISFYEKMQSDKGSIPDRFSAQQFSDYHSELNMSSLELGDSALYFCASSPRGQGEYEQYFGPGTRLTVT.

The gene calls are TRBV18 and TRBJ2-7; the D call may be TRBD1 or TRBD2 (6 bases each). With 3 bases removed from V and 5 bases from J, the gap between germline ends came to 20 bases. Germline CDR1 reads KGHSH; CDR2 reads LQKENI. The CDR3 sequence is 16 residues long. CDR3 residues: CASSPIIGGSFDEQYF. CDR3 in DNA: TGTGCCAGCTCACCTATCATCGGGGGCTCCTTCGACGAGCAGTACTTC.

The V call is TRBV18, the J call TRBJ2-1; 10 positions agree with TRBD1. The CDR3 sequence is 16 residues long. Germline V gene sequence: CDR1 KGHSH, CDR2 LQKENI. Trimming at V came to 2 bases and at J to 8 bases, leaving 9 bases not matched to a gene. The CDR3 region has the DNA TGTGCCAGCTCACCAAGGGACAGGGGCGCCCCGCATGAGCAGTTCTTC. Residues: CASSPRDRGAPHEQFF.

CDR3 coding DNA: TGCGCCAGCAGACTGGACGGTAATAGCAATCAGCCCCAGCATTTT. Translation: CASRLDGNSNQPQHF. The chain joins TRBV5-1 to TRBJ1-5; D remains unclear. Trimming removed 5 bases from V and 0 bases from J, with 12 bases in between. Germline V CDR1 and CDR2: SGHRS, YFSETQ. This CDR3 region has 15 residues.

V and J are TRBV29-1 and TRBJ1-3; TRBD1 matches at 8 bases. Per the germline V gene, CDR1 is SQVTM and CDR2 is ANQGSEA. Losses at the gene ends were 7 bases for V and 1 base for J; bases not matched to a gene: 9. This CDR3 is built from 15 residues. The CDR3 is CSAWTGKLSGNTIYF. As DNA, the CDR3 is TGCAGCGCCTGGACAGGGAAATTGTCTGGAAACACCATATATTTT.

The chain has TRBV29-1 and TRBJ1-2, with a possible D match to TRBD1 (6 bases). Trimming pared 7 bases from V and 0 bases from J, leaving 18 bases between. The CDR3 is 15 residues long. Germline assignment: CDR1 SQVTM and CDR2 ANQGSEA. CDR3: CSAKRRDTSNYGYTF. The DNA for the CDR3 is TGCAGCGCTAAACGCCGGGACACTTCTAACTATGGCTACACCTTC.

CDR3 nucleotides: TGTGCCAGCAGCCCCCCGGGACAGGAAAAACTGTTTTTT. Protein product: CASSPPGQEKLFF. V and J are TRBV7-9 and TRBJ1-4; TRBD1 agrees at 7 bases. Germline V gene data show CDR1 as SEHNR and CDR2 as FQNEAQ (reference sequence). There are 13 residues in the CDR3. V shed 5 bases, J shed 8 bases, and the junction held 5 bases outside the gene matches.

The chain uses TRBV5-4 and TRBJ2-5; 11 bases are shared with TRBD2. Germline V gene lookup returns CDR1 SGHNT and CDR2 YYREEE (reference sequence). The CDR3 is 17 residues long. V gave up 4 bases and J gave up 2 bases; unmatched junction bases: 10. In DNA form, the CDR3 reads TGTGCCAGCAGCCTAAGACTAGCGGGGCCCACTCAAGAGACCCAGTACTTC. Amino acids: CASSLRLAGPTQETQYF.

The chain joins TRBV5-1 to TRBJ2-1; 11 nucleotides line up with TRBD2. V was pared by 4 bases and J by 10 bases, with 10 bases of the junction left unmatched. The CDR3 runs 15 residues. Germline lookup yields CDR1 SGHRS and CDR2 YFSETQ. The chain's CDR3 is CASSPGTSGLWEQFF. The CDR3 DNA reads TGCGCCAGCAGCCCCGGGACTAGCGGTTTATGGGAGCAGTTCTTC.

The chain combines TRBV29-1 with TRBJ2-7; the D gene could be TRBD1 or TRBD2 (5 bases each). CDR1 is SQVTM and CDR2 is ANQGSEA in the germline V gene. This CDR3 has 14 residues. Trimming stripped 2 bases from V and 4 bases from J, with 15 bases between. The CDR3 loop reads CSVERLGEPYEQYF. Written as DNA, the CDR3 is TGCAGCGTTGAAAGGCTGGGGGAGCCGTACGAGCAGTACTTC.

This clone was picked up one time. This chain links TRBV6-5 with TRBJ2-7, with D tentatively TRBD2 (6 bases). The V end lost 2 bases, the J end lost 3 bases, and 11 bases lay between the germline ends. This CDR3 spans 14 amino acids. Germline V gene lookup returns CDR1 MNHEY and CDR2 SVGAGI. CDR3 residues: CASSYRFGGYEQYF. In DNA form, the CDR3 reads TGTGCCAGCAGTTACCGGTTCGGGGGCTACGAGCAGTACTTC.

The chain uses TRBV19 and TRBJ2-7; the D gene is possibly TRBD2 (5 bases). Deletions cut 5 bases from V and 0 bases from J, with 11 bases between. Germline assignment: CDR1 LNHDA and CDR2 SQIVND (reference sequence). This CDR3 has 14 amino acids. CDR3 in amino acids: CASSVGGSSYEQYF. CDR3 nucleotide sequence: TGTGCCAGTAGTGTTGGAGGATCCTCCTACGAGCAGTACTTC.

The DNA for the CDR3 is TGTGCCACCAGGGAGGGGCCGAACACCGGGGAGCTGTTTTTT. The encoded protein is CATREGPNTGELFF. The chain is built from TRBV6-1 and TRBJ2-2, with TRBD2 identical over 7 bases. CDR3 length equals 14 residues. Per the germline V gene, CDR1 is MNHNS and CDR2 is SASEGT. The J segment lost 0 bases and the V segment lost 10 bases, leaving 5 bases of the junction unmatched.

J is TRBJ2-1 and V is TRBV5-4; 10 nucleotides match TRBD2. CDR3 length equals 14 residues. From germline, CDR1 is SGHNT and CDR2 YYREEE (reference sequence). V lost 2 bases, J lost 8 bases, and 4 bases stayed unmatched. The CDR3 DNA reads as TGTGCCAGCAGCTTACCTAGCGGGAGCTATGAGCAGTTCTTC. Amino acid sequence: CASSLPSGSYEQFF.

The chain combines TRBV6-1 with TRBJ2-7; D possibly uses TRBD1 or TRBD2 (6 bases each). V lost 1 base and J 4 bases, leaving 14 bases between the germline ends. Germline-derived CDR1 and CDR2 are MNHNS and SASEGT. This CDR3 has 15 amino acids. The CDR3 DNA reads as TGTGCCAGCAGTGAAGGGAGCAGGGGAGGATACGAGCAGTACTTC. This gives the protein CASSEGSRGGYEQYF.

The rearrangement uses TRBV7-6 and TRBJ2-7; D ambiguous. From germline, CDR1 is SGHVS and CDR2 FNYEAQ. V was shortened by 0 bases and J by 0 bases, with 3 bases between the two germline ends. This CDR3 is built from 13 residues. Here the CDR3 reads CASSLADSYEQYF. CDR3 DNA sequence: TGTGCCAGCAGCTTAGCCGACTCCTACGAGCAGTACTTC.

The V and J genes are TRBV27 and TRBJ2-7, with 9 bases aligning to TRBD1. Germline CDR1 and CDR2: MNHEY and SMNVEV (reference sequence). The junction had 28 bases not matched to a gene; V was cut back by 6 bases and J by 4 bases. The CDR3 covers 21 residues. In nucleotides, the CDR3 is TGTGCCAGCAGATTAGGAACGGGACAGGGAGGGAACCTCGCCGTTAGGTACGAGCAGTACTTC. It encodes CASRLGTGQGGNLAVRYEQYF.

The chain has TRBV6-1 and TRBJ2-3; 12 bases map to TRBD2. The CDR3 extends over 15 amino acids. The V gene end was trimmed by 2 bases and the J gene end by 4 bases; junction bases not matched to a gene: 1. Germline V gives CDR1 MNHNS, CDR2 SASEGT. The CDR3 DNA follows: TGTGCCAGCAGTGAACTAGCGGGGGGGCCAGATACGCAGTATTTT. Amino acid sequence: CASSELAGGPDTQYF.

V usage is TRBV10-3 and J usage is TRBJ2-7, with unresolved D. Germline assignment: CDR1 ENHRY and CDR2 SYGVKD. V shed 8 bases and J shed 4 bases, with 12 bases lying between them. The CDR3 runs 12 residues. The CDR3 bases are TGTGCCATCCGGAGTCTGGGGTACGAGCAGTACTTC. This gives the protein CAIRSLGYEQYF.

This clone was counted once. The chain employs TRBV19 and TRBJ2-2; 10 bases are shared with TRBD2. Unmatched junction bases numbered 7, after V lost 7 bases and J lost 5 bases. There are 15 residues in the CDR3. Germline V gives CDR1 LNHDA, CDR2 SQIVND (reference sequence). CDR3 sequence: CASKERGGGTGELFF. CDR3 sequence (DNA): TGTGCCAGTAAGGAGCGGGGGGGCGGAACCGGGGAGCTGTTTTTT.

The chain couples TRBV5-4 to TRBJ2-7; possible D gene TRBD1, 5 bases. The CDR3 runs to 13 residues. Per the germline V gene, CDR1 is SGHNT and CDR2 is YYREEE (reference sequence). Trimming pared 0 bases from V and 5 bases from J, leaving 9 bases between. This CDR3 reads CASSLGTSNEQYF. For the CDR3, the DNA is TGTGCCAGCAGCTTGGGGACATCCAACGAGCAGTACTTC.

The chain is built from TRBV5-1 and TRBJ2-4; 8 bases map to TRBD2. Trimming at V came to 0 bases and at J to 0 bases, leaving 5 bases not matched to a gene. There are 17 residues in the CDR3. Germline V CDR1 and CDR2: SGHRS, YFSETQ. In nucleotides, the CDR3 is TGCGCCAGCAGCTTGGACGGAGCGGGAGTAGCCAAAAACATTCAGTACTTC. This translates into CASSLDGAGVAKNIQYF.

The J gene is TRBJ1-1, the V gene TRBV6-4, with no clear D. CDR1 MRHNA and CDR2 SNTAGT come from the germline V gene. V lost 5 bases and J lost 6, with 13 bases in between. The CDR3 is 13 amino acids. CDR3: CASSLRTGAEAFF. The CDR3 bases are TGTGCCAGCAGTCTAAGGACCGGCGCTGAAGCTTTCTTT.

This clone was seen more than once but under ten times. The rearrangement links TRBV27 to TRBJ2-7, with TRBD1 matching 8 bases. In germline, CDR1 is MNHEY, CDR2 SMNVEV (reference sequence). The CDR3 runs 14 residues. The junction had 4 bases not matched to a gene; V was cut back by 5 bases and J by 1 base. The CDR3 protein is CASSTTGVSYEQYF. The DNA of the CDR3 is TGTGCCAGCAGTACGACAGGGGTTTCCTACGAGCAGTACTTC.